These 26 T cell receptor beta chains came from one sample sequenced in a study of cytomegalovirus exposure and HLA in healthy donors. Primers: 60 Vbeta forward and 13 Jbeta reverse. Only in-frame clones appear in the TCRdb table, and some are missing; sequencing was by immunoSEQ multiplex PCR. The sample includes 120,000 or so clones, more than 70% seen only once; the top ten take 1%. The sequencing input was PBMCs. The receptor set was obtained from a human donor in good health.

The gene calls are TRBV6-4 and TRBJ1-1; D is undetermined. The CDR3 is made up of 11 amino acids. From germline, CDR1 is MRHNA and CDR2 SNTAGT. V was clipped by 6 bases and J by 3 bases, with 5 bases between them. CDR3 region: CASSRDTEAFF. The CDR3 DNA reads TGTGCCAGCAGCCGTGACACTGAAGCTTTCTTT.

The V and J genes are TRBV4-1 and TRBJ1-2, with 7 bases lining up with TRBD1. The CDR3 spans 14 residues. Germline V gene data show CDR1 as MGHRA and CDR2 as YSYEKL. Trimming at V came to 3 bases and at J to 4 bases, leaving 5 bases not matched to a gene. DNA for the CDR3: TGCGCCAGCAGCCACCCAGGGACAGCCTATGGCTACACCTTC. Amino acids: CASSHPGTAYGYTF.

Points on this clone: This CDR3 is also generated by other DNA sequences in the sample. The CDR3 DNA sequence: TGTGCCAGCAGTTTATCGATGGCAGGCTATGGCTACACCTTC. Its protein product is CASSLSMAGYGYTF. The J gene is TRBJ1-2, the V gene TRBV27; unclear D gene. Germline V gene data show CDR1 as MNHEY and CDR2 as SMNVEV (reference sequence). The CDR3 spans 14 residues. V lost 0 bases and J lost 4, with 9 bases in between.

The chain carries TRBV2 and TRBJ2-5; TRBD2 agrees at 8 bases. The J call may be incorrect, as the DNA end agrees better with TRBJ2-7. The V gene's germline CDR1 is SNHLY and CDR2 FYNNEI. The CDR3 is 13 residues long. CDR3 nucleotides: TGTGCCAGCAGGGGACTAGACCGCTACGAGCAGTACTTC. This encodes CASRGLDRYEQYF.

As for this clone: Other nucleotide sequences in the sample specify the same CDR3. The chain has TRBV7-9 and TRBJ1-4; D unresolved. Trimming shortened V by 1 base and J by 2 bases, and 11 bases separated the two germline ends. CDR1 is SEHNR and CDR2 is FQNEAQ in the germline V gene (reference sequence). The length of the CDR3 is 16 residues. CDR3 loop: CASSLGNSRTNEKLFF. The CDR3, as DNA: TGTGCCAGCAGCTTAGGCAACAGTCGGACTAATGAAAAACTGTTTTTT.

This clone was observed a single time. The chain combines TRBV27 with TRBJ2-6; 7 positions match TRBD1. Losses at the gene ends were 6 bases for V and 4 bases for J; bases not matched to a gene: 9. This CDR3 is built from 16 residues. CDR1 MNHEY and CDR2 SMNVEV come from the germline V gene (reference sequence). In DNA, the CDR3 is TGTGCCAGCAGCACAGGGGCATTGCCAGGGGCCAACGTCCTGACTTTC. This encodes CASSTGALPGANVLTF.

This clone was recorded a few times. In DNA form, the CDR3 reads TGTGCCAGCAGTCCCACCATGGACAGGGGCGAGACCCAGTACTTC. Translation: CASSPTMDRGETQYF. J is TRBJ2-5 and V is TRBV6-6; 9 nucleotides agree with TRBD1. This CDR3 spans 15 amino acids. Germline lookup yields CDR1 MNHNY and CDR2 SVGAGI (reference sequence). V lost 5 bases and J lost 5; bases outside the gene matches: 9.

The V call is TRBV7-9, the J call TRBJ1-3; possible D gene TRBD1, 6 bases. Per germline, CDR1 SEHNR and CDR2 FQNEAQ (reference sequence). This CDR3 is built from 14 residues. In DNA form, the CDR3 reads TGTGCGTGGACAGAAATGTTTGCCGGAAACACCATATATTTT. Translation: CAWTEMFAGNTIYF.

This clone has just a few counts. The V gene is TRBV27, the J gene TRBJ1-1; possible D gene TRBD1, 6 bases. Trimming left V 5 bases short and J 1 base short, with 8 bases between. Germline lookup yields CDR1 MNHEY and CDR2 SMNVEV (reference sequence). CDR3 length: 13 amino acids. The CDR3 DNA reads as TGTGCCAGCAGTCCACAGGGGAACACTGAAGCTTTCTTT. Protein: CASSPQGNTEAFF.

The table lists this clone with a few counts. The chain combines TRBV6-5 with TRBJ1-4; tentative D call: TRBD1 (5 bases). The CDR3 sequence is 14 residues long. V was cut by 5 bases and J by 0 bases, with 7 bases left in between. CDR1 is MNHEY and CDR2 is SVGAGI in the germline V gene. The CDR3, as DNA: TGTGCCAGCAGTGGACATTCAACTAATGAAAAACTGTTTTTT. It is translated as CASSGHSTNEKLFF.

The chain combines TRBV5-1 with TRBJ1-1, with 8 bases fitting TRBD1. This CDR3 is 14 amino acids long. The V and J ends lost 4 bases and 4 bases, in that order; junction bases with no gene match: 6. Germline V gene data show CDR1 as SGHRS and CDR2 as YFSETQ. The CDR3 DNA is TGCGCCAGCAGCCCCGGACAGGGAAGCACTGAAGCTTTCTTT. Its protein product is CASSPGQGSTEAFF.

CDR3 bases: TGCGCCAGCAGCCGGATAGGGGGTAACACTGAAGCTTTCTTT. This sequence encodes CASSRIGGNTEAFF. This chain connects TRBV4-1 to TRBJ1-1; tentative D call: TRBD1 (6 bases). V was clipped by 4 bases and J by 2 bases, with 11 bases between them. The CDR3 totals 14 residues. Per the germline V gene, CDR1 is MGHRA and CDR2 is YSYEKL.

The chain uses TRBV5-1 and TRBJ1-4, with D possibly matching TRBD1 (5 bases). The CDR3 consists of 14 residues. Germline CDR1 reads SGHRS; CDR2 reads YFSETQ. V was clipped by 3 bases and J by 4 bases, with 10 bases between them. CDR3 sequence reads: CASSSGLYNEKLFF. The CDR3 DNA sequence: TGCGCCAGCAGCTCGGGACTATATAATGAAAAACTGTTTTTT.

The V and J genes are TRBV6-5 and TRBJ2-1, with 8 bases fitting TRBD1. Per germline, CDR1 MNHEY and CDR2 SVGAGI. The junction had 4 bases not matched to a gene; V was cut back by 2 bases and J by 1 base. CDR3 length: 16 amino acids. The CDR3 here is CASSYRTGGSYNEQFF. CDR3 nucleotide sequence: TGTGCCAGCAGTTACCGCACAGGGGGTTCCTACAATGAGCAGTTCTTC.

V is TRBV11-2 and J is TRBJ2-2; D gene ambiguous. Germline lookup yields CDR1 SGHAT and CDR2 FQNNGV. The CDR3 is made up of 17 amino acids. Deletions cut 3 bases from V and 3 bases from J, with 17 bases between. CDR3 DNA sequence: TGTGCCAGCAGCTTCCGTCAACGTCGACTTGACACCGGGGAGCTGTTTTTT. Its translation: CASSFRQRRLDTGELFF.

The chain combines TRBV11-2 with TRBJ1-2; 7 bases match TRBD1. Germline trimming cut 5 bases from V and 5 bases from J; bases unmatched to any gene: 5. The CDR3 totals 13 residues. CDR1 and CDR2 (germline): SGHAT, FQNNGV. The CDR3 DNA reads as TGTGCCAGCAGCCAAGACAGGGCGTATGGCTACACCTTC. This codes for CASSQDRAYGYTF. The variable domain in full, completed from reference TRBV11-2 and TRBJ1-2, reads EAGVAQSPRYKIIEKRQSVAFWCNPISGHATLYWYQQILGQGPKLLIQFQNNGVVDDSQLPKDRFSAERLKGVDSTLKIQPAKLEDSAVYLCASSQDRAYGYTFGSGTRLTVV.

This chain connects TRBV9 to TRBJ2-3; a possible D gene is TRBD1 (5 bases). Looked up from germline, CDR1 is SGDLS and CDR2 is YYNGEE. V was clipped by 0 bases and J by 5 bases, with 10 bases between them. The length of the CDR3 is 14 residues. The CDR3 loop is CASSVGTTGDTQYF. The CDR3 bases are TGTGCCAGCAGCGTAGGGACCACAGGAGATACGCAGTATTTT.

The rearrangement links TRBV7-8 to TRBJ2-1; 7 bases line up with TRBD2. V was pared by 5 bases and J by 2 bases, with 6 bases of the junction left unmatched. Germline V lookup: CDR1 SGHVS, CDR2 FQNEAQ. This CDR3 region has 15 residues. The CDR3: CASSGGGSTYNEQFF. In DNA, the CDR3 is TGTGCCAGCAGCGGCGGGGGAAGTACCTACAATGAGCAGTTCTTC. The full variable domain, in which reference TRBV7-8 and TRBJ2-1 provide the parts outside the CDR3, is GAGVSQSPRYKVAKRGQDVALRCDPISGHVSLFWYQQALGQGPEFLTYFQNEAQLDKSGLPSDRFFAERPEGSVSTLKIQRTQQEDSAVYLCASSGGGSTYNEQFFGPGTRLTVL.

The chain uses TRBV19 and TRBJ2-2, with 8 nucleotides matching TRBD1. This CDR3 comprises 18 residues. Germline trimming cut 5 bases from V and 4 bases from J; bases unmatched to any gene: 15. Germline CDR1 is LNHDA and CDR2 is SQIVND (reference sequence). CDR3 loop: CASSVSGQARLSTGELFF. DNA for the CDR3: TGTGCCAGTAGTGTCTCGGGACAGGCCCGTCTATCCACCGGGGAGCTGTTTTTT.

The table lists this clone with a few counts. The chain combines TRBV6-6 with TRBJ1-3, with D uncertain. The CDR3 spans 11 residues. Germline V gene data show CDR1 as MNHNY and CDR2 as SVGAGI (reference sequence). The V end was cut by 7 bases, the J end by 8 bases, with 9 bases between. Here the CDR3 DNA reads TGTGCCAGCACCCCCAGTGACACCATATATTTT. This codes for CASTPSDTIYF.

This CDR3 reads CASIRLEPSTDTQYF. The CDR3 DNA reads TGTGCCAGCATTCGACTAGAACCAAGCACAGATACGCAGTATTTT. The rearrangement links TRBV2 to TRBJ2-3, with TRBD2 as a possible D gene (6 bases). V was pared by 7 bases and J by 0 bases, with 14 bases between. Germline V gene lookup returns CDR1 SNHLY and CDR2 FYNNEI. There are 15 residues in the CDR3. Full variable domain (outside the CDR3, taken from reference TRBV2 and TRBJ2-3): EPEVTQTPSHQVTQMGQEVILRCVPISNHLYFYWYRQILGQKVEFLVSFYNNEISEKSEIFDDQFSVERPDGSNFTLKIRSTKLEDSAMYFCASIRLEPSTDTQYFGPGTRLTVL.

The V and J genes are TRBV29-1 and TRBJ1-1; D not resolved. Germline V gives CDR1 SQVTM, CDR2 ANQGSEA. The CDR3 runs 12 residues. V lost 7 bases, J lost 2 bases, and 11 bases lay in between. Written as DNA, the CDR3 is TGCAGCGGCACTAGAACAAACACTGAAGCTTTCTTT. Protein sequence: CSGTRTNTEAFF.

The chain carries TRBV2 and TRBJ2-7, with 13 bases matching TRBD2. V was clipped by 8 bases and J by 4 bases; unmatched bases: 5. The CDR3 covers 14 residues. The germline CDR1 and CDR2 sequences are SNHLY and FYNNEI. The CDR3 loop reads CASPGLAGEYEQYF. The CDR3, as DNA: TGTGCCAGCCCCGGACTAGCGGGGGAATACGAGCAGTACTTC.

About this clone: The junction does not match germline at one end; this may be a read error. Other DNA sequences within the sample encode an identical CDR3. V and J are TRBV2 and TRBJ1-5; perhaps TRBD1 as D (5 bases). Germline lookup yields CDR1 SNHLY and CDR2 FYNNEI. The CDR3 is 14 residues long. The CDR3, as DNA: TGTGCTAGCAGTGAAGCCAGGGCGAATCAGCCCCAGCATTTT. It is translated as CASSEARANQPQHF.

The chain combines TRBV29-1 with TRBJ1-1; D is unresolved. Germline CDR1 is SQVTM and CDR2 is ANQGSEA. CDR3 size: 13 residues. V lost 4 bases to trimming and J lost 1 base, with 10 bases between them. The CDR3 nucleotides are TGCAGCGTTGTGCGGGGAGGGAACACTGAAGCTTTCTTT. This codes for CSVVRGGNTEAFF.

V is TRBV5-1 and J is TRBJ2-6; D is unclear. Germline CDR1 and CDR2: SGHRS and YFSETQ. The ends were cut back, 0 bases at V and 0 bases at J, with 10 bases in the middle. The CDR3 contains 17 residues. Written as DNA, the CDR3 is TGCGCCAGCAGCTTGGCCGCCGGTACCTCTGGGGCCAACGTCCTGACTTTC. This encodes CASSLAAGTSGANVLTF.